This T cell receptor (beta chain) was sequenced in a study of CD8 T cells in Susac syndrome. Study context: Within the sequenced Susac syndrome patient group, more than 5 exhibited active disease and about eight were in remission.

Sequencing of TCR beta was carried out in blood CD8+ and CD4+ T cells. CDR3 length: 14 residues. In germline, CDR1 is SGHVS, CDR2 FNYEAQ. The V and J ends lost 5 bases and 2 bases, in that order; junction bases with no gene match: 3. RNA, at about 0.45 to 1 ug, was reverse transcribed with random hexamers. MiXCR was run by TCRdb on the immunoSEQ multiplex PCR reads, yielding one entry per CDR3 protein. The profile shows roughly 110,000 distinct CDR3 sequences, approximately 94% of them singletons. The V gene is TRBV7-6, the J gene TRBJ2-5, with 9 bases matching TRBD2. Sequenced: CD8+ T cells from PBMCs. The TCR originated in a human donor with Susac syndrome. As DNA, the CDR3 is TGTGCCAGCAGCATTGCGGGGGGGCAAGAGACCCAGTACTTC. Amino acid sequence: CASSIAGGQETQYF.